The present entry profiles one TCR beta chain with its context. These data come from a study of technical replicates of blood from a handful of donors. Clones were read by immunoSEQ multiplex PCR, and TCRdb kept only the in-frame ones, dropping some. The sample has tens of thousands of clones; just under 95% are singletons. The length of the CDR3 is 16 residues. Germline CDR1 reads MRHNA; CDR2 reads SNTAGT. Unmatched junction bases numbered 5, after V lost 3 bases and J lost 0 bases. The sequencing sample was made of T cells isolated from PBMCs. The TCR comes from a human donor in good health. The chain combines TRBV6-4 with TRBJ2-1; 7 bases are a match to TRBD1. The chain's CDR3 is CASSETGISSYNEQFF. CDR3 nucleotides: TGTGCCAGCAGTGAGACAGGGATCAGCTCCTACAATGAGCAGTTCTTC.